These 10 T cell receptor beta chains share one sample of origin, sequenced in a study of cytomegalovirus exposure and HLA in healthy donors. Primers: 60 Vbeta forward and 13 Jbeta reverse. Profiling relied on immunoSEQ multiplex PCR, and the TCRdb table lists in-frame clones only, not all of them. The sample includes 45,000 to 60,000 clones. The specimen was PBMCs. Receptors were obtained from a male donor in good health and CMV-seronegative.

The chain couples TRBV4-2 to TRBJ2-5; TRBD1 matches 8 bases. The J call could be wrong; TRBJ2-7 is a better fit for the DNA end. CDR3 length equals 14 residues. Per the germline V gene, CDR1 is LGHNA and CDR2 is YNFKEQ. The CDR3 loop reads CASSQVGQAYEQYF. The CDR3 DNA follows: TGTGCCAGCAGCCAGGTGGGACAGGCCTACGAGCAGTACTTC.

The CDR3 region has the DNA TGTGCCAGCAGTAGGAGTGGGAGCGGAAACACCATATATTTT. This translates into CASSRSGSGNTIYF. The chain couples TRBV25-1 to TRBJ1-3; D call uncertain. The CDR3 consists of 14 residues. Germline V gives CDR1 MGHDK, CDR2 SYGVNS. V was clipped by 5 bases and J by 4 bases, with 12 bases between them.

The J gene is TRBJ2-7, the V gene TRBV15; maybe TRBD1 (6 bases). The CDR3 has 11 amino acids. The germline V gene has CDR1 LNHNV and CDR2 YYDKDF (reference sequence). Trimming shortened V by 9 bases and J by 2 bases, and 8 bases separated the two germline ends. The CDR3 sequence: CATGDTYEQYF. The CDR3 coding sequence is TGTGCCACTGGGGACACCTACGAGCAGTACTTC.

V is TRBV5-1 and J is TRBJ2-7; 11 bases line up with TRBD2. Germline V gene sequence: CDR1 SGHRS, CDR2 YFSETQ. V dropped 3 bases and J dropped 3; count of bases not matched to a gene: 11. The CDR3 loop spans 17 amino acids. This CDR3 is CASSSGGTSGTNYEQYF. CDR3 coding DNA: TGCGCCAGCAGCTCAGGTGGGACTAGCGGTACAAACTACGAGCAGTACTTC.

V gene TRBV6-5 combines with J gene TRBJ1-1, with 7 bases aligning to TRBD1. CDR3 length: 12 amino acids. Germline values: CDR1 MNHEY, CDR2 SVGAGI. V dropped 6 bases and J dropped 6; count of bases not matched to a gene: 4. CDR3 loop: CASSLDRAEAFF. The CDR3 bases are TGTGCCAGCAGCCTTGACAGGGCTGAAGCTTTCTTT.

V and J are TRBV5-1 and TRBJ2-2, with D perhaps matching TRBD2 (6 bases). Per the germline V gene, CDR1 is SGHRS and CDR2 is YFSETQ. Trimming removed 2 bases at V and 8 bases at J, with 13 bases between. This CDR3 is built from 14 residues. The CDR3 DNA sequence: TGCGCCAGCAGCTTTTACCAGGGAGGTGGGGAGCTGTTTTTT. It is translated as CASSFYQGGGELFF. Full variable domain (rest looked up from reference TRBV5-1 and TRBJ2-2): KAGVTQTPRYLIKTRGQQVTLSCSPISGHRSVSWYQQTPGQGLQFLFEYFSETQRNKGNFPGRFSGRQFSNSRSEMNVSTLELGDSALYLCASSFYQGGGELFFGEGSRLTVL.

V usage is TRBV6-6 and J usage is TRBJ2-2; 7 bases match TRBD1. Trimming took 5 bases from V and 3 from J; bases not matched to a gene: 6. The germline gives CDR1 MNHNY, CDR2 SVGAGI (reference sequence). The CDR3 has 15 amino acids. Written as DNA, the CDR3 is TGTGCCAGCAGTAACAGGGGTGGGGACACCGGGGAGCTGTTTTTT. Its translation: CASSNRGGDTGELFF.

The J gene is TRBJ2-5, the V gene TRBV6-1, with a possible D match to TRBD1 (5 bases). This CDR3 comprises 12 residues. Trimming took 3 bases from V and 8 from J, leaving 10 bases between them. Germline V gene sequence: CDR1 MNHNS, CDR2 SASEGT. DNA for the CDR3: TGTGCCAGCAGTGAGGTCAGGGAAACCCAGTACTTC. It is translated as CASSEVRETQYF.

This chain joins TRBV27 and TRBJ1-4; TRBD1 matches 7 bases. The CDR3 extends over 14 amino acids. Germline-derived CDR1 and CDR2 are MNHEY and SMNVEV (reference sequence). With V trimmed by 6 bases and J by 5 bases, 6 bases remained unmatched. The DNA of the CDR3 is TGTGCCAGCAGCCTGGGACAGCGGAATGAAAAACTGTTTTTT. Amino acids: CASSLGQRNEKLFF.

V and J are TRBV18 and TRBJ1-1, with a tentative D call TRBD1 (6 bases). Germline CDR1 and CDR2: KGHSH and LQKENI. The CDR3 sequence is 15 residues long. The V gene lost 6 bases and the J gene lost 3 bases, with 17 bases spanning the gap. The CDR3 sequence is CASSPETGRHTEAFF. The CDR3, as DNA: TGTGCCAGCTCCCCAGAAACAGGGCGGCACACTGAAGCTTTCTTT. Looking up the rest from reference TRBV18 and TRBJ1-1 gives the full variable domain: NAGVMQNPRHLVRRRGQEARLRCSPMKGHSHVYWYRQLPEEGLKFMVYLQKENIIDESGMPKERFSAEFPKEGPSILRIQQVVRGDSAAYFCASSPETGRHTEAFFGQGTRLTVV.